This T cell receptor (beta chain) appears in the sequencing data of a study of blood T cells in healthy people across ages. Together with a sample-barcoded 5' primer, a J-beta primer mix was included in a second PCR lasting about 7 to 11 cycles. A single record per CDR3 protein comes from TCRdb applying MiXCR to the 5' RACE reads. The sample carries some 730,000 distinct CDR3 sequences, about 24% recorded once. CDR1 is MDHEN, CDR2 SYDVKM, per germline. Trimming took 3 bases from V and 10 from J, leaving 9 bases between them. The CDR3 is 11 residues long. There are many counts of this clonotype. Antigen: not known. General study points: Among long-lived donors, naive CD4+ cells were more numerous and diversity higher than in aged donors. CMV status of donors was not determined, possibly confounding expanded clonotype changes. Getting older went along with TCR beta diversity per million T cells dropping roughly linearly.

The receptor's source is a man in his 70s in good health. The sequenced sample was blood. The V call is TRBV28, the J call TRBJ2-5; D is unclear. This CDR3 reads CASSFGVIQYF. CDR3 sequence (DNA): TGTGCCAGCAGTTTTGGAGTTATCCAGTACTTC. Full variable domain (rest looked up from reference TRBV28 and TRBJ2-5): DVKVTQSSRYLVKRTGEKVFLECVQDMDHENMFWYRQDPGLGLRLIYFSYDVKMKEKGDIPEGYSVSREKKERFSLILESASTNQTSMYLCASSFGVIQYFGPGTRLLVL.